A selection of T cell receptor beta chains follows, all from one sample in a study of breast tumors, draining lymph nodes, adjacent tissues. TCRdb re-called the multiplex PCR reads with MiXCR, one entry per CDR3 protein. The top ten hold around 1% of the sample, which has more than 250,000 distinct CDR3 sequences, around 31% seen once. Source material: axillary lymph node tissue. The receptor set was obtained from a female donor with breast cancer. Some clones in this sample may be carry-over from other donors' samples. CDR3s include the opening cysteine and the closing phenylalanine or tryptophan. The D gene is left open where the match is weak. Expanded clones get a size class; other rows say once, few or many, or leave the size out.

clone_size	d_call	j_call	v_call	cdr3_nt	cdr3_aa
many	.	TRBJ1-3	TRBV5-1	TGCGCCAGCAGCTTGATGGCCTCGGGAGGCACCATATATTTT	CASSLMASGGTIYF
many	TRBD1	TRBJ1-2	TRBV6-5	TGTGCCAGCAGTCGTACAGGGGTTTATGGCTACACCTTC	CASSRTGVYGYTF
many	TRBD2	TRBJ2-1	TRBV20-1	TGCAGTGCTTTGCTAGCGGGAGGGCTAAATGAGCAGTTCTTC	CSALLAGGLNEQFF
.	TRBD2	TRBJ2-5	TRBV20-1	TGCAGTGCGTCCGGGACTAGCGGAGACCTTATGGGGGAGACCCAGTACTTC	CSASGTSGDLMGETQYF
many	TRBD2	TRBJ2-7	TRBV20-1	TGCAGTGCCGAAATCGGGAGGCAGGGTGGCGAGCAGTACTTC	CSAEIGRQGGEQYF
.	TRBD2	TRBJ2-3	TRBV5-6	TGTGCCAGCTCTAGCGGAGATACGCGGTATTTT	CASSSGDTRYF
few	TRBD2	TRBJ2-1	TRBV4-1	TGCGCCAGCAGCCAAGATAGGGCTAGCGGGAGTACTAATGAGCAGTTCTTC	CASSQDRASGSTNEQFF
many	.	TRBJ2-3	TRBV15	TGTGCCACCAGCAGAGATCCCCCGGTGGATACGCAGTATTTT	CATSRDPPVDTQYF
many	TRBD2	TRBJ2-1	TRBV2	TGTGCCAGCATAGGACTAGCGGAATACAATGAGCAGTTCTTC	CASIGLAEYNEQFF
many	.	TRBJ2-2	TRBV12-3/TRBV12-4	TGTGCCAGCAGTTTTAGGCTAGGGGACGGGGAGCTGTTTTTT	CASSFRLGDGELFF
few	TRBD2	TRBJ2-5	TRBV5-6	TGTGCCAGCAGCTTGGTAGGCCTCGGGGGGGAGACCCAGTACTTC	CASSLVGLGGETQYF
.	TRBD1	TRBJ2-2	TRBV30	TGTGCCTGGACAAACGGACAGGGGGCCGACACCGGGGAGCTGTTTTTT	CAWTNGQGADTGELFF
many	TRBD2	TRBJ2-7	TRBV11-2	TGTGCCAGCAGCTCTATAGCGGGGGGGAGCGAGCAGTACTTC	CASSSIAGGSEQYF
.	TRBD1	TRBJ1-4	TRBV20-1	TGCAGTGCTAGAGATATCGGACAGGGGTCCGAAAAACTGCTTTTT	CSARDIGQGSEKLLF
.	.	TRBJ1-1	TRBV10-3	TGTGCCAGCAACCTCCCGGGGTCGAACACTGAAGCTTTCTTT	CASNLPGSNTEAFF
.	TRBD1	TRBJ1-4	TRBV6-2/TRBV6-3	TGTGCCAGCAGTTACGGGACAGGGTATGAAAAACTGTTTTTT	CASSYGTGYEKLFF
.	TRBD1	TRBJ1-5	TRBV7-9	TGTGCCAGCAGCACACAGGGGAGCAATCAGCCCCAGCATTTT	CASSTQGSNQPQHF
many	.	TRBJ2-1	TRBV29-1	TGCAGCGTTGCGTACAATGAGCAGTTCTTC	CSVAYNEQFF
many	.	TRBJ2-7	TRBV6-5	TGTGCCAGCAGCAGCCTAGGTGGGAGAAACTACGAGCAGTACTTC	CASSSLGGRNYEQYF
many	.	TRBJ1-2	TRBV5-6	TGTGCCAGCAGCTTGGCCGGTGCCGACTATGGCTACACCTTC	CASSLAGADYGYTF
.	TRBD2	TRBJ2-1	TRBV30	TGTGCCTGGAGTGTAATTGGCGGGAGTGATGAGCAGTTCTTC	CAWSVIGGSDEQFF
many	.	TRBJ2-2	TRBV2	TGTGCCAGCAGTGAACACAACACCGGGGAGCTGTTTTTT	CASSEHNTGELFF
many	.	TRBJ1-5	TRBV12-3/TRBV12-4	TGTGCCAGCATACGGGCGGGGTCGGGACAGCCCCAGCATTTT	CASIRAGSGQPQHF
.	TRBD1	TRBJ2-3	TRBV9	TGTGCCAGCAGCATTCAGGGGGTGACCTACAATGAGCAGTATTTT	CASSIQGVTYNEQYF
few	TRBD2	TRBJ2-1	TRBV30	TGTGCCTGGAGCGAAACTAGCGGAGATGAGCAGTTCTTC	CAWSETSGDEQFF
many	.	TRBJ2-2	TRBV29-1	TGCAGCGTTGCAGGGCCCGGGGAGCTGTTTTTT	CSVAGPGELFF
few	.	TRBJ1-2	TRBV28	TGTGCCAGCAGTTCGGCCGATTCCTGGGGCTACACCTTC	CASSSADSWGYTF
many	TRBD1	TRBJ1-3	TRBV2	TGTGCCAGCAGTGGCGACAGGGTCTCTGGAAACACCATATATTTT	CASSGDRVSGNTIYF
many	TRBD1	TRBJ2-7	TRBV29-1	TGCAGCGTAGGACCGGGACAGGGGATACCCTACGAGCAGTACTTC	CSVGPGQGIPYEQYF
once	.	TRBJ2-5	TRBV12-3/TRBV12-4	TGTGCCAGCAGTTTCTCCAGTCAAGAGACCCGGTACTTC	CASSFSSQETRYF
.	.	TRBJ1-5	TRBV28	TGTGCCAGCAGGTGGGCAGGCAATCAGCCCCAGCATTTT	CASRWAGNQPQHF
many	.	TRBJ1-4	TRBV5-4	TGTGCCAGCAGCTTGGAGGGCGGTAAACTGTTTTTT	CASSLEGGKLFF
many	.	TRBJ1-5	TRBV19	TGTGCCAGTAGTATATCGAGCAATCAGCCCCAGCATTTT	CASSISSNQPQHF
many	.	TRBJ1-6	TRBV28	TGTGCCAGCAGTTACACCGGGACTAATTCACCCCTCCACTTT	CASSYTGTNSPLHF
many	.	TRBJ2-3	TRBV11-2	TGTGCCAGCAGCTTAGGGACTAACACAGATACGCAGTATTTT	CASSLGTNTDTQYF
.	TRBD2	TRBJ2-3	TRBV7-8	TGTGCCAGCAGTGACTCGGTAGCGGGACGGAATGAGCAGTATTTT	CASSDSVAGRNEQYF
many	TRBD1	TRBJ2-1	TRBV24-1	TGTGCCACCAGTGCTAGGACCGGGACAGGGATTTTCTACAATGAGCAGTTCTTC	CATSARTGTGIFYNEQFF
few	.	TRBJ2-7	TRBV30	TGTGCCTGGAGTAGGGACGCCTACGAGCAGTACTTC	CAWSRDAYEQYF
many	TRBD2	TRBJ2-5	TRBV5-1	TGCGCCAGCAGCTGGGAGGGCGGCGGACAAGAGACCCAGTACTTC	CASSWEGGGQETQYF
many	TRBD1	TRBJ2-2	TRBV2	TGTGCCAGCAGTACCCAGGGGGCGCGGGACACCGGGGAGCTGTTTTTT	CASSTQGARDTGELFF
many	TRBD1	TRBJ2-1	TRBV7-9	TGTGCCATACTAGGGACAGGGGGGGTCTACAATGAGCAGTTCTTC	CAILGTGGVYNEQFF
many	.	TRBJ2-3	TRBV7-9	TGTGCCAGCAGCCCCCGGACAGCTTATACGCAGTATTTT	CASSPRTAYTQYF
many	.	TRBJ2-3	TRBV12-3/TRBV12-4	TGTGCCAGCAGTTTGCGGGGTGTCACAGATACGCAGTATTTT	CASSLRGVTDTQYF
many	.	TRBJ1-5	TRBV12-3/TRBV12-4	TGTGCCAGCAGTTTCCACAGGGATCAGCCCCAGCATTTT	CASSFHRDQPQHF
many	.	TRBJ2-1	TRBV20-1	TGCAGTGCTAGCCAAGCGGACAATGAGCAGTTCTTC	CSASQADNEQFF
many	.	TRBJ1-3	TRBV6-1	TGTGCCAGCAGTGAAGCAATCGGTCAGGGACACACCATATATTTT	CASSEAIGQGHTIYF
many	.	TRBJ1-2	TRBV5-5	TGTGCCAGCAGCCAAGGGGCCTCGCCGGTTGATGGCTACACCTTC	CASSQGASPVDGYTF
.	TRBD2	TRBJ2-3	TRBV10-3	TGTGCCATCAGCAGCGGGAGGGTTCTTACGCAGTATTTT	CAISSGRVLTQYF